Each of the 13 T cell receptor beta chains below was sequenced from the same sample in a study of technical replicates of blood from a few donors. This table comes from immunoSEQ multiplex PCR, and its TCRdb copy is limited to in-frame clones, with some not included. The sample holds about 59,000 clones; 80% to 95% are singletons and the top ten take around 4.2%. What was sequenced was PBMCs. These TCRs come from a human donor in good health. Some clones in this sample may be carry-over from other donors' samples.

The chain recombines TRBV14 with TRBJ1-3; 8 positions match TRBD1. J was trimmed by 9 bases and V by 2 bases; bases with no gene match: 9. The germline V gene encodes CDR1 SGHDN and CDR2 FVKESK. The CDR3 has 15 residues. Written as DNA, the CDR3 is TGTGCCAGCAGCCAACGGACAGGGAGGTTCGGCACCATATATTTT. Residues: CASSQRTGRFGTIYF.

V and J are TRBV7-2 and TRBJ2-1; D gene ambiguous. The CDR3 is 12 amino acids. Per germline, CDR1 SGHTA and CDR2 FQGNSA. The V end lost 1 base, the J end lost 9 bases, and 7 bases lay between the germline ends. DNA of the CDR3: TGTGCCAGCAGCTTAGTAGAACTTGAGCAGTTCTTC. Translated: CASSLVELEQFF.

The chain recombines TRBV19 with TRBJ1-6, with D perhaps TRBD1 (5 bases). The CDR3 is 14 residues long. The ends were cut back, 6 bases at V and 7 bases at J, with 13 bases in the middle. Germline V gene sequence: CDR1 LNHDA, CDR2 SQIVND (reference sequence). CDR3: CASSTQASNSPLHF. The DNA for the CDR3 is TGTGCCAGTAGCACACAGGCGTCGAATTCACCCCTCCACTTT.

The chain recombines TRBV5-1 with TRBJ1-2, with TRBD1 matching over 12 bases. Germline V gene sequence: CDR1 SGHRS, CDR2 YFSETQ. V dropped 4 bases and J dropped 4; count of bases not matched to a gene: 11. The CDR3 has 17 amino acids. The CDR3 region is CASSAGQGAVIGYGYTF. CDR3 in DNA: TGCGCCAGCAGCGCGGGACAGGGGGCGGTTATTGGCTATGGCTACACCTTC.

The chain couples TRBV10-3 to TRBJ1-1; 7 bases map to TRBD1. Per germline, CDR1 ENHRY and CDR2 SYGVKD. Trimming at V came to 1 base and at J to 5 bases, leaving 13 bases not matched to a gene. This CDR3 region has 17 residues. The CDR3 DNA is TGTGCCATCAGTGAGTGGTTGGGGACAGCAAGGGGGACTGAAGCTTTCTTT. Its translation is CAISEWLGTARGTEAFF.

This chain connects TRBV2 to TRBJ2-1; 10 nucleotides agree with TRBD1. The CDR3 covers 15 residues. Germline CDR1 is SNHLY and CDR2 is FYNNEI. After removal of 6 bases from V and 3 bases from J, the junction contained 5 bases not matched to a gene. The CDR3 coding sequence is TGTGCCAGCAGGGATTGGACAGGGGGCTACAATGAGCAGTTCTTC. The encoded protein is CASRDWTGGYNEQFF.

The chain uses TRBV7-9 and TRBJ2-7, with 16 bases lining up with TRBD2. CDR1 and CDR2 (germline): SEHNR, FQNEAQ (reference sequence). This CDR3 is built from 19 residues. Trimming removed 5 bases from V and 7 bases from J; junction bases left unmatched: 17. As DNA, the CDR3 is TGTGCCAGCAGCCACTCTACCGGGACTAGCGGGGGGGACCTCTTGGAGCAGTACTTC. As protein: CASSHSTGTSGGDLLEQYF.

CDR3 amino acids: CASSLAPNIRQRGNTDTQYF. The CDR3 DNA reads TGTGCCAGCAGCTTAGCCCCCAATATTAGACAGCGGGGGAACACAGATACGCAGTATTTT. The V call is TRBV7-2, the J call TRBJ2-3; 8 positions agree with TRBD2. With 0 bases clipped from V and 2 bases from J, the junction kept 16 bases outside the gene matches. Germline V lookup: CDR1 SGHTA, CDR2 FQGNSA. The CDR3 totals 20 residues.

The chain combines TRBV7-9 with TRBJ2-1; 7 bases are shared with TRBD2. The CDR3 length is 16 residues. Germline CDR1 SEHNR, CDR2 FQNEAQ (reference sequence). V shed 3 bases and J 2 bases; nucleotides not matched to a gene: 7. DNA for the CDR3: TGTGCCAGCAGCTTGCTCGAGCGGGGACCCTACAATGAGCAGTTCTTC. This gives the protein CASSLLERGPYNEQFF.

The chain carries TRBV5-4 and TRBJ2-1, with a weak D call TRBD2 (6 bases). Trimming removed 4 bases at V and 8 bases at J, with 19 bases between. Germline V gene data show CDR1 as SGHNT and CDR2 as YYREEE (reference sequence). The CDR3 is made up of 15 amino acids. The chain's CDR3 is CASSQGRGRNDEQFF. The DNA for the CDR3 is TGTGCCAGCAGCCAGGGACGGGGGAGGAACGATGAGCAGTTCTTC.

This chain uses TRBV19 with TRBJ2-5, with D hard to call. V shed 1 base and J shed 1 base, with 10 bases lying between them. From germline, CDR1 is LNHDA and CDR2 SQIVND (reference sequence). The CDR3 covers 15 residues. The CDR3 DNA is TGTGCCAGTAGTATAGTCCCAGAACCCCAAGAGACCCAGTACTTC. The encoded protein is CASSIVPEPQETQYF.

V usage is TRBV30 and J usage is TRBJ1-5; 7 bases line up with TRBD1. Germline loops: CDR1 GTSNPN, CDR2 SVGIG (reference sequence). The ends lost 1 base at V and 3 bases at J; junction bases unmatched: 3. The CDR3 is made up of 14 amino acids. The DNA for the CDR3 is TGTGCCTGGAGTGACGGGACAGACAATCAGCCCCAGCATTTT. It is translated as CAWSDGTDNQPQHF.

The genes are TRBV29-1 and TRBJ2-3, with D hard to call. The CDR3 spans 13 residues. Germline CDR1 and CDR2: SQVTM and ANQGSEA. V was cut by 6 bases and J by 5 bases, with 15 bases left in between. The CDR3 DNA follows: TGCAGCGTCCGCAGGAATTTGGGAGATACGCAGTATTTT. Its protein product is CSVRRNLGDTQYF.